Ten or more counts support the clone carrying this T cell receptor (beta chain). This sample is part of a study of blood T cell repertoires in COVID-19. J gave up 7 bases and V 0 bases, and 21 bases lay outside the gene matches. Germline CDR1 and CDR2: GTSNPN and SVGIG (reference sequence). There are 18 residues in the CDR3. Data came from immunoSEQ multiplex PCR; TCRdb stores just in-frame clones and leaves some out. The repertoire consists of some 180,000 clones, with about 79% occurring once and the leading ten covering less than 15%. Sequenced material: peripheral blood. The clonotype was recovered from a human donor in a cohort sampled during active COVID-19. The chain combines TRBV30 with TRBJ2-7, with 7 bases that match TRBD2. CDR3 sequence reads: CAWSVPEESGNHMWEQYF. CDR3 nucleotide sequence: TGTGCCTGGAGTGTACCAGAGGAAAGCGGGAACCATATGTGGGAGCAGTACTTC.